The following is a TCR beta chain sequence with its context. Its antigen is not identified. Trimming took 7 bases from V and 0 from J; bases not matched to a gene: 14. The CDR3 runs to 19 residues. Germline-derived CDR1 and CDR2 are SQVTM and ANQGSEA. Together with a sample-barcoded 5' primer, a J-beta primer mix was included in a second PCR lasting about 7 to 11 cycles. The authors tagged each cDNA molecule using a template-switch adaptor with 12 random nucleotides. Each CDR3 protein gets one entry after TCRdb re-called the 5' RACE reads with MiXCR. Of 890,000 or so distinct CDR3 sequences in the sample, around two thirds are singletons; the top ten hold about 30%. These data are taken from a study of blood T cells in healthy people across ages. The study's findings and limits: Naive CD4+ cells and diversity were both higher in long-lived donors than in aged donors. PBMC samples, being unsorted, prevented any conclusive comparison of naive and antigen-experienced cells.

This receptor was obtained from a man aged 30-40 years in good health. The V gene is TRBV29-1, the J gene TRBJ2-3; 15 nucleotides agree with TRBD2. Sequencing was performed on blood. CDR3 sequence reads: CSADARTSGGATSTDTQYF. The CDR3 DNA is TGCAGCGCCGACGCCCGGACTAGCGGGGGGGCAACTAGCACAGATACGCAGTATTTT.